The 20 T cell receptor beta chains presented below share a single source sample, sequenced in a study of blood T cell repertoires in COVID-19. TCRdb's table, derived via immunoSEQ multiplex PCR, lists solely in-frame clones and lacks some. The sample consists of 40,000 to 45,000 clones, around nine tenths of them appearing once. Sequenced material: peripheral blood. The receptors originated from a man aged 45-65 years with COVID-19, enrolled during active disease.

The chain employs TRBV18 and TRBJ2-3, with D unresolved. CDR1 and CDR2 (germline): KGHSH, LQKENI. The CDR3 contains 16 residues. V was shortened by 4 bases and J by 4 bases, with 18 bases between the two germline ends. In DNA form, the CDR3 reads TGTGCCAGCTCACACTATTCTCGGATTGAATCAGATACGCAGTATTTT. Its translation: CASSHYSRIESDTQYF.

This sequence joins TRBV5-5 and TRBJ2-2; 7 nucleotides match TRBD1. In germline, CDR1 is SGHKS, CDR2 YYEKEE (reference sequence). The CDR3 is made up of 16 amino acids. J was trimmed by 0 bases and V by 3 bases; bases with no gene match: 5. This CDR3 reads CASSWDSVANTGELFF. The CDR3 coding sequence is TGTGCCAGCAGCTGGGACAGCGTGGCGAACACCGGGGAGCTGTTTTTT.

In nucleotides, the CDR3 is TGTGCCAGCAGCTCCCTTAGGGGGGGACAGGGACCTGGAAACACCATATATTTT. Translation: CASSSLRGGQGPGNTIYF. The chain carries TRBV7-9 and TRBJ1-3; 9 bases are a match to TRBD1. The CDR3 contains 18 residues. Germline values: CDR1 SEHNR, CDR2 FQNEAQ (reference sequence). Trimming took 4 bases from V and 2 from J; bases not matched to a gene: 12.

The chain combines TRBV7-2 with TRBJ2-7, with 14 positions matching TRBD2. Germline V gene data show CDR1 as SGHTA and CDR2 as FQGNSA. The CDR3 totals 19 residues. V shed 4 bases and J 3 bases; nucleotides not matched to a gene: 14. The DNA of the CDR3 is TGTGCCAGCAGCTCATACCCGGGACTAGCGGGAGTTAGCCACTACGAGCAGTACTTC. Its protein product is CASSSYPGLAGVSHYEQYF.

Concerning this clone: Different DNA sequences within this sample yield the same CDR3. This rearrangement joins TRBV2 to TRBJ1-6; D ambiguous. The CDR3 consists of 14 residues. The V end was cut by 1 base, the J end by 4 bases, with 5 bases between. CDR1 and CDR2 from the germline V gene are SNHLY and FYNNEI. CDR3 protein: CASSEGQYNSPLHF. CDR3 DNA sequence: TGTGCCAGCAGTGAAGGGCAGTATAATTCACCCCTCCACTTT.

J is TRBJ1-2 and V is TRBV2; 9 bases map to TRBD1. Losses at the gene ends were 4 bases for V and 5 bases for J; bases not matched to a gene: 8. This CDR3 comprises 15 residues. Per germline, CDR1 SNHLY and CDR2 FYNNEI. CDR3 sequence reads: CASSGSPDRGYGYTF. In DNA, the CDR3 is TGTGCCAGCAGTGGGTCTCCGGACAGGGGATATGGCTACACCTTC.

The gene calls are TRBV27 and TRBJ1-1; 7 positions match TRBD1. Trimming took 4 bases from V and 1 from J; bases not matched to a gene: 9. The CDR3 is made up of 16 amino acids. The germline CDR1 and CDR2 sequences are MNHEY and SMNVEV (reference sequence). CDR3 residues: CASSSGQAWSNTEAFF. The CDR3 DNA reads TGTGCCAGCAGTTCCGGACAGGCATGGTCGAACACTGAAGCTTTCTTT.

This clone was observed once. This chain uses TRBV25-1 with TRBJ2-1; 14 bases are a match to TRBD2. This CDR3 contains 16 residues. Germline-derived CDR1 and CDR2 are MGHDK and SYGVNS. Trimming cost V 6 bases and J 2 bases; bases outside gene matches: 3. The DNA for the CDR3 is TGTGCCAGCAGAGGACTAGCGGGAGGCACCTACAATGAGCAGTTCTTC. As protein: CASRGLAGGTYNEQFF. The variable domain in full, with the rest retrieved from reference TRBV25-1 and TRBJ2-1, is EADIYQTPRYLVIGTGKKITLECSQTMGHDKMYWYQQDPGMELHLIHYSYGVNSTEKGDLSSESTVSRIRTEHFPLTLESARPSHTSQYLCASRGLAGGTYNEQFFGPGTRLTVL.

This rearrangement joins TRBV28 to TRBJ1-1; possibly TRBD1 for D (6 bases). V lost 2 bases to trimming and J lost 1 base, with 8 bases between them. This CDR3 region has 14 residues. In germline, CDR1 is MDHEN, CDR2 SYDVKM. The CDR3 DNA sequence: TGTGCCAGCAGTTTACTGGGACAGAACACTGAAGCTTTCTTT. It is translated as CASSLLGQNTEAFF. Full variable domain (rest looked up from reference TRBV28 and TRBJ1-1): DVKVTQSSRYLVKRTGEKVFLECVQDMDHENMFWYRQDPGLGLRLIYFSYDVKMKEKGDIPEGYSVSREKKERFSLILESASTNQTSMYLCASSLLGQNTEAFFGQGTRLTVV.

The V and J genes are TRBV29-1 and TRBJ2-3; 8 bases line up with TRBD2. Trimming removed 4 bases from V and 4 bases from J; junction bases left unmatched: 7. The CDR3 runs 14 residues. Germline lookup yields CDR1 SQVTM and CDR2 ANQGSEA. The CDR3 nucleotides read TGCAGCGTTGGCGAGCGGGAGCTCGCAGATACGCAGTATTTT. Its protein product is CSVGERELADTQYF.

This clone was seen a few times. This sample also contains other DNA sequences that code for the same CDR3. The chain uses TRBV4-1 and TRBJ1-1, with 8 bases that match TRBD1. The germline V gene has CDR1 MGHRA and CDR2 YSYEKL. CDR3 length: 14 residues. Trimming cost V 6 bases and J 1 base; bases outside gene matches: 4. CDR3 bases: TGCGCCAGCAGACCAGGGGGCCCGAACACTGAAGCTTTCTTT. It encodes CASRPGGPNTEAFF.

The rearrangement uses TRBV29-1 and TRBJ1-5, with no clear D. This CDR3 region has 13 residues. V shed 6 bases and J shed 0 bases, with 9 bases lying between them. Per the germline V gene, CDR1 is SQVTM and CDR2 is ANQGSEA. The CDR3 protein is CSVEIYSNQPQHF. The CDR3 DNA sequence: TGCAGCGTCGAAATCTATAGCAATCAGCCCCAGCATTTT.

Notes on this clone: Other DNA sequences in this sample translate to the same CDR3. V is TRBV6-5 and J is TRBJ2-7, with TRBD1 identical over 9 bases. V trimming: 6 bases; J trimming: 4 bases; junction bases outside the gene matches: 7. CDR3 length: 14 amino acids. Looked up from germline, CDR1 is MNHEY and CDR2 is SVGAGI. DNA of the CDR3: TGTGCCAGCAGCCTGGGACAGGGAGCGTACGAGCAGTACTTC. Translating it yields CASSLGQGAYEQYF.

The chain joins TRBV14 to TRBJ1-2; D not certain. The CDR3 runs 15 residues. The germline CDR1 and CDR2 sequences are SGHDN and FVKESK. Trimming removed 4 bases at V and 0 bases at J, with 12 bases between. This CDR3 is CASSPIAGSNYGYTF. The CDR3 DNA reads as TGTGCCAGCAGCCCGATCGCGGGCTCTAACTATGGCTACACCTTC.

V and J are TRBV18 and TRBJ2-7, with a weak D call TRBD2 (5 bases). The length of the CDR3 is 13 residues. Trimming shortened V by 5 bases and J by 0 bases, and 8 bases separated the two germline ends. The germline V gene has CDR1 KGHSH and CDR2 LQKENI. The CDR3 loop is CASSTGDSYEQYF. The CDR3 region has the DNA TGTGCCAGCTCAACCGGGGACTCCTACGAGCAGTACTTC. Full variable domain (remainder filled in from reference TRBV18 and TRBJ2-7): NAGVMQNPRHLVRRRGQEARLRCSPMKGHSHVYWYRQLPEEGLKFMVYLQKENIIDESGMPKERFSAEFPKEGPSILRIQQVVRGDSAAYFCASSTGDSYEQYFGPGTRLTVT.

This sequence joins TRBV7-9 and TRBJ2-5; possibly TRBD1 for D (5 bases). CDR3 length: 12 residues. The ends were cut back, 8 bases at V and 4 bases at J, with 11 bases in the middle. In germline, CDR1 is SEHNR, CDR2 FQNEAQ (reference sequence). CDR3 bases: TGTGCCAGCGGACAAAGTAGAGAGACCCAGTACTTC. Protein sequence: CASGQSRETQYF.

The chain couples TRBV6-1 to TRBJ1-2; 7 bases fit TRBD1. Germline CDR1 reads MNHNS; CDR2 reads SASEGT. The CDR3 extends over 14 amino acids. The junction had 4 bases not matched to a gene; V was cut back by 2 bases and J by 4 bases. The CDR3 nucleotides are TGTGCCAGCAGTGAAAGGGGGCGCAGCTATGGCTACACCTTC. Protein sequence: CASSERGRSYGYTF.

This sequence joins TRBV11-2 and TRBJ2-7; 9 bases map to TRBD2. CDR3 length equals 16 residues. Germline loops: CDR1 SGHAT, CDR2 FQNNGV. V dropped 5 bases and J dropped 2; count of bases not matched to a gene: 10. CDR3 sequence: CASSPSETSGAYEQYF. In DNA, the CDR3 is TGTGCCAGCAGCCCCTCCGAGACTAGCGGCGCCTACGAGCAGTACTTC. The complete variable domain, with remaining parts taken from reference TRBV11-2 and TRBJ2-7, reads EAGVAQSPRYKIIEKRQSVAFWCNPISGHATLYWYQQILGQGPKLLIQFQNNGVVDDSQLPKDRFSAERLKGVDSTLKIQPAKLEDSAVYLCASSPSETSGAYEQYFGPGTRLTVT.

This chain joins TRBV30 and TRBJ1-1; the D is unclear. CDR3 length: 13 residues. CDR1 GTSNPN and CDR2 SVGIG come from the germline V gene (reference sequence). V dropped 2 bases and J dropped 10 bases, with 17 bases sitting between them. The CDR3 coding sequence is TGTGCCTGGAGTATAAATTCCGGGGAGCGAGCTTTCTTT. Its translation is CAWSINSGERAFF.

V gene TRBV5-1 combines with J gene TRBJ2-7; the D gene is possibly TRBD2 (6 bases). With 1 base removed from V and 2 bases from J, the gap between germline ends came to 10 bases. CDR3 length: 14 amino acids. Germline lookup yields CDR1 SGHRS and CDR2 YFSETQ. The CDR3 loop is CASSLNGGPYEQYF. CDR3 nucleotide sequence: TGCGCCAGCAGCTTGAACGGGGGTCCCTACGAGCAGTACTTC.